The 13 T cell receptor beta chains below all came from one sample that was sequenced in a study of monozygotic twins with cystic fibrosis. The table came from immunoSEQ multiplex PCR; TCRdb's copy has only in-frame clones and leaves some out. The sample contains 30,000 or so clones, around 66% of which appear only once. Sequenced input: blood. These receptors were collected from a girl under 18 with cystic fibrosis.

In its sample, this clone was seen a few times. CDR3 sequence reads: CASSPRRRETQYF. The DNA for the CDR3 is TGTGCCAGCAGTCCCCGGAGGCGGGAGACCCAGTACTTC. The V and J genes are TRBV2 and TRBJ2-5, with D possibly TRBD2 on 5 matching bases. This CDR3 comprises 13 residues. CDR1 is SNHLY, CDR2 FYNNEI, per germline. Trimming removed 5 bases at V and 5 bases at J, with 12 bases between.

This chain joins TRBV2 and TRBJ2-4, with 14 nucleotides matching TRBD2. The CDR3 runs 23 residues. Trimming took 8 bases from V and 0 from J; bases not matched to a gene: 24. The germline CDR1 and CDR2 sequences are SNHLY and FYNNEI. The CDR3 DNA follows: TGTGCCAGCGTGGGCCCCCCGGGACTAGCGGGAGAGGTGGGTAAGTTAGCCAAAAACATTCAGTACTTC. This translates into CASVGPPGLAGEVGKLAKNIQYF.

In this sample, this clone turned up a few times. V usage is TRBV19 and J usage is TRBJ2-2; no definite D call. Trimming took 6 bases from V and 1 from J, leaving 15 bases between them. The germline CDR1 and CDR2 sequences are LNHDA and SQIVND (reference sequence). This CDR3 spans 16 amino acids. The CDR3 is CASSTLLGLNTGELFF. The CDR3, as DNA: TGTGCCAGTAGCACCCTGTTGGGCCTGAACACCGGGGAGCTGTTTTTT.

This clone showed up just a few times. The chain uses TRBV7-2 and TRBJ2-7; TRBD2 matches at 9 bases. The CDR3 runs to 13 residues. J lost 6 bases, V lost 6 bases, and 6 bases had no gene match. Germline CDR1 SGHTA, CDR2 FQGNSA. CDR3 sequence (DNA): TGTGCCAGCAGTAACGGGGGACTAGCCGAGCAGTACTTC. Translated: CASSNGGLAEQYF. Using reference TRBV7-2 and TRBJ2-7 for the parts outside the CDR3, the full variable domain is GAGVSQSPSNKVTEKGKDVELRCDPISGHTALYWYRQSLGQGLEFLIYFQGNSAPDKSGLPSDRFSAERTGGSVSTLTIQRTQQEDSAVYLCASSNGGLAEQYFGPGTRLTVT.

This clone was counted a single time. CDR3 in amino acids: CASSPGTTRNQPQHF. CDR3 coding DNA: TGCGCCAGCAGCCCCGGAACGACACGGAATCAGCCCCAGCATTTT. This sequence joins TRBV4-3 and TRBJ1-5; the D is unclear. The CDR3 loop spans 15 amino acids. V was shortened by 4 bases and J by 4 bases, with 14 bases between the two germline ends. Germline-derived CDR1 and CDR2 are LGHNA and YSLEER.

The chain employs TRBV9 and TRBJ2-5; TRBD1 agrees at 10 bases. Losses at the gene ends were 7 bases for V and 4 bases for J; bases not matched to a gene: 13. CDR1 and CDR2 from the germline V gene are SGDLS and YYNGEE. The CDR3 is 16 amino acids. The CDR3 coding sequence is TGTGCCAGCTCGAGAGAGCGGGACAGGGGCTTAGAGACCCAGTACTTC. This encodes CASSRERDRGLETQYF.

J is TRBJ1-3 and V is TRBV7-9, with 9 bases fitting TRBD1. This CDR3 spans 16 amino acids. CDR1 SEHNR and CDR2 FQNEAQ come from the germline V gene (reference sequence). Trimming cost V 7 bases and J 0 bases; bases outside gene matches: 7. CDR3 region: CASTQGQGASGNTIYF. The CDR3 nucleotides are TGTGCCAGCACCCAGGGACAGGGAGCCTCTGGAAACACCATATATTTT.

This clone was found a few times. The J gene is TRBJ2-2, the V gene TRBV4-3, with 9 bases that match TRBD1. The CDR3 is 17 amino acids. The germline V gene encodes CDR1 LGHNA and CDR2 YSLEER. J gave up 8 bases and V 1 base, and 11 bases lay outside the gene matches. The CDR3 DNA is TGCGCCAGCAGCCAAGTCGGCGGAGGGACAGGGACTGGGGAGCTGTTTTTT. Translated, it gives CASSQVGGGTGTGELFF.

This chain connects TRBV5-1 to TRBJ2-5; D is unresolved. This CDR3 is 13 amino acids long. Between the trimmed V and J ends, which lost 0 bases and 1 base, there was a span of 4 bases. Germline CDR1 and CDR2: SGHRS and YFSETQ. The CDR3 protein is CASSLGAQETQYF. CDR3 bases: TGCGCCAGCAGCTTGGGGGCCCAAGAGACCCAGTACTTC.

This clone was detected once. This chain links TRBV18 with TRBJ2-5; perhaps D is TRBD1 or TRBD2 (5 bases each). This CDR3 has 15 residues. V lost 0 bases and J lost 2, with 10 bases in between. The germline CDR1 and CDR2 sequences are KGHSH and LQKENI. The DNA of the CDR3 is TGTGCCAGCTCACCACCGGGACCCTCACAAGAGACCCAGTACTTC. It specifies CASSPPGPSQETQYF. Variable domain in full (rest from reference TRBV18 and TRBJ2-5): NAGVMQNPRHLVRRRGQEARLRCSPMKGHSHVYWYRQLPEEGLKFMVYLQKENIIDESGMPKERFSAEFPKEGPSILRIQQVVRGDSAAYFCASSPPGPSQETQYFGPGTRLLVL.

The genes are TRBV25-1 and TRBJ2-2; D is uncertain. From germline, CDR1 is MGHDK and CDR2 SYGVNS. V was trimmed by 1 base and J by 2 bases, leaving 2 bases between them. This CDR3 contains 13 residues. CDR3 loop: CASSESNTGELFF. The CDR3, as DNA: TGTGCCAGCAGTGAATCAAACACCGGGGAGCTGTTTTTT.

The V call is TRBV7-6, the J call TRBJ2-1; D is unclear. Trimming took off 4 bases at V and 2 bases at J, with 12 bases between the two ends. This CDR3 spans 15 amino acids. Germline V gene sequence: CDR1 SGHVS, CDR2 FNYEAQ. Written as DNA, the CDR3 is TGTGCCAGCAGCTCGGGCTTGGCTACCTACAATGAGCAGTTCTTC. This gives the protein CASSSGLATYNEQFF.

CDR3 region: CAWRRQGTNEQFF. CDR3 sequence (DNA): TGTGCCTGGAGGAGACAGGGTACCAATGAGCAGTTCTTC. The chain joins TRBV30 to TRBJ2-1; 7 bases match TRBD1. The ends lost 3 bases at V and 6 bases at J; junction bases unmatched: 5. The CDR3 is made up of 13 amino acids. CDR1 GTSNPN and CDR2 SVGIG come from the germline V gene (reference sequence). Variable domain in full (rest from reference TRBV30 and TRBJ2-1): SQTIHQWPATLVQPVGSPLSLECTVEGTSNPNLYWYRQAAGRGLQLLFYSVGIGQISSEVPQNLSASRPQDRQFILSSKKLLLSDSGFYLCAWRRQGTNEQFFGPGTRLTVL.